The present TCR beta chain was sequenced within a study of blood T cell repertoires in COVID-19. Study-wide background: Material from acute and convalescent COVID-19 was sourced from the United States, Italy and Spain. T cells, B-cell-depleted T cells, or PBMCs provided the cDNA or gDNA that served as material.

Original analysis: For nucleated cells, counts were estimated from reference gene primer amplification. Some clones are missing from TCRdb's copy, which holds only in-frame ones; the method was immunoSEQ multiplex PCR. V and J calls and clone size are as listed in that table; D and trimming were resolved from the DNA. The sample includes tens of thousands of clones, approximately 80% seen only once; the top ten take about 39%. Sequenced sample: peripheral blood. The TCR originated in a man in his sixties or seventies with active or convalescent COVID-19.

CDR3 amino acids: CATSERGQGSDTQYF. The CDR3 DNA reads as TGTGCCACCAGTGAACGAGGACAGGGCTCAGATACGCAGTATTTT. The chain is built from TRBV24-1 and TRBJ2-3, with 8 bases lining up with TRBD1. Germline assignment: CDR1 KGHDR and CDR2 SFDVKD. This CDR3 spans 15 amino acids. Trimming cost V 4 bases and J 4 bases; bases outside gene matches: 6.